The 5 T cell receptor beta chains below come from one sample, sequenced in a study of Graves' ophthalmopathy and Graves' hyperthyroidism. RNA transcripts yielded amplified TCR beta CDR3 regions. HTBI-primed first-round RT-PCR preceded second-round multiplex PCR. TCRdb independently ran MiXCR on the multiplex PCR reads; one entry per CDR3 protein. The data contain more than 1,000,000 distinct CDR3 sequences, about 40% of them singletons. Sequencing was carried out using peripheral blood or thyroid tissue (not recorded which). The source of these receptors is an adult man with Graves' hyperthyroidism.

The chain joins TRBV2 to TRBJ1-2; D gene unclear. The CDR3 sequence is 12 residues long. Germline loops: CDR1 SNHLY, CDR2 FYNNEI. V was cut by 6 bases and J by 5 bases, with 10 bases left in between. The CDR3 DNA reads as TGTGCCAGCAGCCAGCCCTATTATGGCTACACCTTC. Translated: CASSQPYYGYTF.

This clonotype is a singleton in its sample. V and J are TRBV19 and TRBJ1-2, with D tentatively TRBD1 (5 bases). V lost 3 bases to trimming and J lost 8 bases, with 19 bases between them. CDR3 length: 15 residues. Germline assignment: CDR1 LNHDA and CDR2 SQIVND (reference sequence). This chain's CDR3 is CASSIIPDGSGGYTF. Here the CDR3 DNA reads TGTGCCAGTAGTATCATCCCGGACGGCTCAGGGGGCTACACCTTC.

Concerning this clonotype itself: A single base separates this from a much larger clone, so it may be a read error. The rearrangement links TRBV19 to TRBJ1-5; TRBD1 agrees at 8 bases. Per germline, CDR1 LNHDA and CDR2 SQIVND (reference sequence). This CDR3 is 13 amino acids long. The CDR3 loop reads CDSRQGANQPQHF. CDR3 coding DNA: TGTGACTCACGGCAGGGGGCGAATCAGCCCCAGCATTTT.

The chain employs TRBV9 and TRBJ1-4, with 10 bases matching TRBD1. In germline, CDR1 is SGDLS, CDR2 YYNGEE. Trimming removed 4 bases from V and 8 bases from J; junction bases left unmatched: 11. The CDR3 spans 16 residues. CDR3 nucleotides: TGTGCCAGCAGCCCGGGACAGGGGCCTTCAGGGGAAAAACTGTTTTTT. It specifies CASSPGQGPSGEKLFF. The full variable domain, its missing parts supplied by reference TRBV9 and TRBJ1-4, is DSGVTQTPKHLITATGQRVTLRCSPRSGDLSVYWYQQSLDQGLQFLIQYYNGEERAKGNILERFSAQQFPDLHSELNLSSLELGDSALYFCASSPGQGPSGEKLFFGSGTQLSVL.

This clonotype was observed at least ten times. V is TRBV7-2 and J is TRBJ1-6; D unresolved. Germline assignment: CDR1 SGHTA and CDR2 FQGNSA. V was pared by 10 bases and J by 1 base, with 14 bases between. This CDR3 is built from 15 residues. The CDR3 protein is CATTDSGSYNSPLHF. The CDR3 DNA reads TGTGCCACCACGGATTCGGGGTCCTATAATTCACCCCTCCACTTT.